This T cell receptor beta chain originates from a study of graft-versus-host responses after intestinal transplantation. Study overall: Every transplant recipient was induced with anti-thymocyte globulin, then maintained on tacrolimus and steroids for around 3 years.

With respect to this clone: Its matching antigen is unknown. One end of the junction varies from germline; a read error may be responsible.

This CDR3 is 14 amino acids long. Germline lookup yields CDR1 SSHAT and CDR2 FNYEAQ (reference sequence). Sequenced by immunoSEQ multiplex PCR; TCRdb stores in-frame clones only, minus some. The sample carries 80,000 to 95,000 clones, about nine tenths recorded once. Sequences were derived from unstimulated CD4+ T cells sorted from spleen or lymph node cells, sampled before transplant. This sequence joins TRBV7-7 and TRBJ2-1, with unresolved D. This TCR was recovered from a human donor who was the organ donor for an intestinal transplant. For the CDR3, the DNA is TGTGCTAGCAGCTTAGACCCCGGAGTCGGTGAGCAGTTCTTC. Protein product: CASSLDPGVGEQFF.